Listed below are T cell receptor beta chains from one sample, sequenced in a study of blood T cell repertoires in COVID-19. Using immunoSEQ multiplex PCR, the repertoire was profiled, and TCRdb retains in-frame clones only, with some absent. The sample has approximately 69,000 clones; less than 85% are singletons. Sequenced input: peripheral blood. These receptors were collected from a man aged 60 to 75 with acute or convalescent COVID-19. The CDR3 runs from the conserved cysteine through the conserved F or W. Only part of the rows carry a size: once, few, many, or a class if the clone is expanded.

TRBJ1-5 . TRBV6-5 CASRLRVYQPQHF
TRBJ2-1 . TRBV10-3 CAISEGETSGNEQFF
TRBJ2-5 . TRBV7-9 CASSPDWSETQYF
TRBJ2-6 . TRBV19 CASRPTGSGANVLTF
TRBJ2-3 few TRBV19 CASPGSRTDTQYF
TRBJ1-5 . TRBV2 CASSGTGYYSNQPQHF
TRBJ1-2 . TRBV5-4 CASSLAQGQGAGGYTF
TRBJ2-3 . TRBV11-3 CASSLGLGGADTQYF
TRBJ2-2 . TRBV9 CASSVGGTGELFF
TRBJ2-5 . TRBV5-1 CASSIDLVQTQYF
TRBJ1-6 medium-sized TRBV2 CASRAGSSYNSPLHF
TRBJ2-7 . TRBV6-2/TRBV6-3 CASSRPRSSARLSYEQYF
TRBJ2-2 . TRBV3-1/TRBV3-2 CASSQDSRTGELFF
TRBJ2-1 . TRBV11-2 CASSPGTNNEQFF
TRBJ2-1 . TRBV5-4 CASSQGLAGANEQFF
TRBJ1-6 . TRBV5-1 CASSLGGGGSGDNSPLHF
TRBJ1-1 . TRBV11-2 CASYDSPDTQTRTEAFF
TRBJ1-5 few TRBV27 CASRRHRGRQPQHF
TRBJ2-1 . TRBV30 CAWSKREREYNEQFF
TRBJ2-7 . TRBV7-9 CASSLRTGGGEQYF
TRBJ2-1 . TRBV10-2 CASSESRTSGPNEQFF
TRBJ1-5 few TRBV7-2 CASSSQGGRNQPQHF
TRBJ2-1 once TRBV5-1 CASSFSTSGRSYNEQFF
TRBJ2-1 . TRBV19 CASSIWQRGVYNEQFF
TRBJ2-6 . TRBV5-1 CASSWGPGTSGPLPGANVLTF
TRBJ2-1 . TRBV11-3 CASSKSASSYNEQFF
TRBJ2-1 . TRBV7-7 CASSLGPREAYNEQFF
TRBJ1-1 few TRBV19 CASKRWGQGNTEAFF
TRBJ1-1 . TRBV3-1/TRBV3-2 CASSQFGGRNTEAFF
TRBJ2-5 . TRBV28 CASSSPGQAAETQYF
TRBJ1-2 . TRBV7-6 CASSSHLDRGNGYTF
TRBJ2-3 . TRBV3-1/TRBV3-2 CASSQAPRSAGGATDTQYF
TRBJ1-5 . TRBV5-4 CASSSEPTAVNQPQHF
TRBJ1-1 . TRBV5-1 CASSPVDERRTEAFF
TRBJ1-4 . TRBV7-9 CASSKRQGAGGEKLFF
TRBJ2-3 many TRBV5-1 CASSRGEGFTDTQYF
TRBJ1-4 . TRBV3-1/TRBV3-2 CASSQEAGEGEKLFF
TRBJ2-2 many TRBV11-3 CASSLAGSGNTGELFF
TRBJ2-5 . TRBV27 CASSLAGGETQYF
TRBJ2-7 . TRBV3-1/TRBV3-2 CASSQDRGTYEQYF
TRBJ2-1 once TRBV6-5 CASNRVGGDEQFF
TRBJ2-5 few TRBV9 CASSVAGYGTQETQYF
TRBJ1-5 . TRBV7-2 CASSLYRGGNQPQHF
TRBJ2-5 . TRBV19 CASSSQGRETQYF
TRBJ1-1 . TRBV5-1 CASSFELPQGNPEAFF
TRBJ1-5 . TRBV6-5 CASSYAGARNQPQHF
TRBJ2-4 . TRBV2 CASTFTWTGKNIQYF
TRBJ2-2 few TRBV11-2 CASSSATGTNEVGELFF
TRBJ1-6 . TRBV5-4 CASSFRDSNSPLHF
TRBJ1-3 . TRBV14 CASSQDKRTANTIYF
TRBJ2-1 few TRBV4-2 CASSQENRGRHNEQFF
TRBJ2-3 many TRBV19 CASSIGGWVHTQYF
TRBJ1-4 . TRBV27 CASSFAANNEKLFF
TRBJ2-1 . TRBV28 CASSPPGQYNEQFF
TRBJ2-1 . TRBV7-2 CASSLVVSGVNEQFF